Each of the 26 T cell receptor beta chains below was sequenced from the same sample in a study of blood T cell repertoires in COVID-19. Clones were read by immunoSEQ multiplex PCR, and TCRdb kept only the in-frame ones, dropping some. The data show some 200,000 clones, about 83% seen once. Input material: peripheral blood. The receptors here all came from a woman between 50 and 59 years old with active or convalescent COVID-19.

The chain combines TRBV3-1 (or the pseudogene TRBV3-2) with TRBJ2-7; TRBD2 aligns across 7 bases. V gave up 4 bases and J gave up 7 bases; unmatched junction bases: 10. This CDR3 spans 14 amino acids. CDR1 and CDR2 (germline): LGHDT, YNNKEL (reference sequence). The CDR3 reads CASSPSIGDYEQYF. DNA of the CDR3: TGTGCCAGCAGCCCCTCCATCGGGGACTATGAGCAGTACTTC.

V gene TRBV27 combines with J gene TRBJ1-1; D call uncertain. The CDR3 is 13 amino acids. V was pared by 5 bases and J by 7 bases, with 14 bases between. Germline V lookup: CDR1 MNHEY, CDR2 SMNVEV (reference sequence). Here the CDR3 DNA reads TGTGCCAGCAGTCCGAACGCGGGTATTGAAGCTTTCTTT. Encoded protein: CASSPNAGIEAFF.

The chain employs TRBV30 and TRBJ1-1; D unresolved. V was pared by 2 bases and J by 5 bases, with 9 bases between. The germline gives CDR1 GTSNPN, CDR2 SVGIG (reference sequence). CDR3 size: 12 residues. CDR3 residues: CAWSLTITEAFF. The CDR3 DNA follows: TGTGCCTGGAGTCTCACAATAACTGAAGCTTTCTTT. Full variable domain (remainder filled in from reference TRBV30 and TRBJ1-1): SQTIHQWPATLVQPVGSPLSLECTVEGTSNPNLYWYRQAAGRGLQLLFYSVGIGQISSEVPQNLSASRPQDRQFILSSKKLLLSDSGFYLCAWSLTITEAFFGQGTRLTVV.

This chain uses TRBV6-1 with TRBJ1-2; D remains ambiguous. This CDR3 comprises 13 residues. V lost 2 bases to trimming and J lost 5 bases, with 9 bases between them. Germline loops: CDR1 MNHNS, CDR2 SASEGT. DNA for the CDR3: TGTGCCAGCAGTGAAATCGGGATATATGGCTACACCTTC. It encodes CASSEIGIYGYTF.

V and J are TRBV4-1 and TRBJ2-3, with 7 bases lining up with TRBD2. The CDR3 is 18 amino acids. Germline V gives CDR1 MGHRA, CDR2 YSYEKL. V was clipped by 1 base and J by 2 bases; unmatched bases: 12. The CDR3 bases are TGCGCCAGCAGCCAAGTAGCCCTCCTAGCGGAACCCACAGATACGCAGTATTTT. Amino acids: CASSQVALLAEPTDTQYF.

The chain links TRBV13 to TRBJ2-1; D is perhaps TRBD2 (5 bases). The CDR3 runs 12 residues. CDR1 PRHDT and CDR2 FYEKMQ come from the germline V gene (reference sequence). V gave up 4 bases and J gave up 7 bases, with 8 bases separating them. CDR3 in DNA: TGTGCCAGCAGCTCCGGGGAAAATGAGCAGTTCTTC. It is translated as CASSSGENEQFF.

J is TRBJ1-1 and V is TRBV19, with TRBD1 matching over 8 bases. The CDR3 has 17 residues. J was trimmed by 0 bases and V by 0 bases; bases with no gene match: 6. Looked up from germline, CDR1 is LNHDA and CDR2 is SQIVND (reference sequence). CDR3 DNA sequence: TGTGCCAGTAGTATAGATCGGGGGACAGGCATGAACACTGAAGCTTTCTTT. Its protein product is CASSIDRGTGMNTEAFF.

The chain combines TRBV12-3 or TRBV12-4 with TRBJ1-1; D perhaps matches TRBD1 (6 bases). The CDR3 spans 12 residues. Trimming pared 2 bases from V and 8 bases from J, leaving 9 bases between. In DNA form, the CDR3 reads TGTGCCAGCAGTTTATCCCAGGGGGAAGCTTTCTTT. Encoded protein: CASSLSQGEAFF.

This clone was counted at least ten times. The rearrangement links TRBV27 to TRBJ1-3, with TRBD1 matching 9 bases. V trimming: 8 bases; J trimming: 9 bases; junction bases outside the gene matches: 8. This CDR3 spans 13 amino acids. Germline V gene data show CDR1 as MNHEY and CDR2 as SMNVEV (reference sequence). The CDR3 reads CASGDREVGTIYF. CDR3 sequence (DNA): TGTGCCAGCGGGGACAGGGAAGTGGGCACCATATATTTT.

This rearrangement joins TRBV2 to TRBJ2-7, with TRBD1 matching 9 bases. Trimming cost V 6 bases and J 1 base; bases outside gene matches: 7. Germline CDR1 SNHLY, CDR2 FYNNEI. The CDR3 sequence is 15 residues long. CDR3 sequence: CASRAGQGTSYEQYF. The CDR3 coding sequence is TGTGCCAGCAGGGCGGGACAGGGAACGTCCTACGAGCAGTACTTC.

The rearrangement uses TRBV11-2 and TRBJ2-3; TRBD1 might be the D (6 bases). From germline, CDR1 is SGHAT and CDR2 FQNNGV. V gave up 1 base and J gave up 6 bases, with 11 bases separating them. The CDR3 totals 14 residues. CDR3 loop: CASSLGGRRDTQYF. The CDR3 nucleotides read TGTGCCAGCAGCTTAGGGGGGCGTAGGGATACGCAGTATTTT.

V is TRBV5-6 and J is TRBJ1-2; D is unclear. Per germline, CDR1 SGHDT and CDR2 YYEEEE. The CDR3 contains 13 residues. Between the trimmed V and J ends, which lost 3 bases and 8 bases, there was a span of 14 bases. The CDR3 DNA reads TGTGCCAGCAGCTCCCTGAGAAGAAAAGGCTACACCTTC. Protein: CASSSLRRKGYTF.

V and J are TRBV4-1 and TRBJ2-3; 10 positions agree with TRBD2. From germline, CDR1 is MGHRA and CDR2 YSYEKL. The CDR3 is 17 amino acids. Germline trimming cut 0 bases from V and 5 bases from J; bases unmatched to any gene: 8. Here the CDR3 DNA reads TGCGCCAGCAGCCAAGAGGCTAGCGGGAGTTTTGGAGATACGCAGTATTTT. This gives the protein CASSQEASGSFGDTQYF.

The chain couples TRBV2 to TRBJ2-3, with D hard to call. Germline-derived CDR1 and CDR2 are SNHLY and FYNNEI. V lost 5 bases to trimming and J lost 5 bases, with 8 bases between them. The CDR3 extends over 12 amino acids. This CDR3 reads CASSILGDTQYF. CDR3 nucleotides: TGTGCCAGCAGTATCCTCGGAGATACGCAGTATTTT.

In its sample, this clone ranks as medium-sized. The sample holds other DNA sequences that translate to the same CDR3. The chain links TRBV2 to TRBJ1-2, with D perhaps TRBD1 (5 bases). Trimming pared 4 bases from V and 2 bases from J, leaving 8 bases between. Per the germline V gene, CDR1 is SNHLY and CDR2 is FYNNEI. CDR3 size: 13 residues. The CDR3 sequence is CASSAQVNYGYTF. For the CDR3, the DNA is TGTGCCAGCAGTGCACAGGTAAACTATGGCTACACCTTC.

The genes are TRBV27 and TRBJ2-3; TRBD2 aligns across 9 bases. CDR1 is MNHEY, CDR2 SMNVEV, per germline (reference sequence). The CDR3 is 14 amino acids. V shed 3 bases, J shed 9 bases, and the junction held 7 bases outside the gene matches. The CDR3 sequence: CASSFLAGAGTQYF. The DNA of the CDR3 is TGTGCCAGCAGTTTCTTAGCGGGAGCAGGGACGCAGTATTTT.

The CDR3 reads CASSFQIARDRGNTEAFF. The CDR3, as DNA: TGTGCCAGCAGTTTTCAAATTGCCCGGGACAGGGGCAACACTGAAGCTTTCTTT. V gene TRBV28 combines with J gene TRBJ1-1; TRBD1 agrees at 10 bases. The CDR3 consists of 18 residues. Looked up from germline, CDR1 is MDHEN and CDR2 is SYDVKM. Unmatched junction bases numbered 12, after V lost 3 bases and J lost 2 bases.

The count of this clone is one. The chain combines TRBV5-1 with TRBJ1-3, with a possible D match to TRBD1 (5 bases). This CDR3 spans 16 amino acids. Germline lookup yields CDR1 SGHRS and CDR2 YFSETQ. Trimming shortened V by 0 bases and J by 4 bases, and 14 bases separated the two germline ends. This CDR3 reads CASSLVGAGRGNTIYF. CDR3 DNA: TGCGCCAGCAGCTTGGTTGGGGCAGGTAGAGGAAACACCATATATTTT.

The chain recombines TRBV6-1 with TRBJ1-5; D is perhaps TRBD1 (5 bases). Between the trimmed V and J ends, which lost 1 base and 0 bases, there was a span of 13 bases. CDR1 is MNHNS, CDR2 SASEGT, per germline. The CDR3 totals 17 residues. For the CDR3, the DNA is TGTGCCAGCAGTGAAGTTCTACAGGCATATAGCAATCAGCCCCAGCATTTT. It specifies CASSEVLQAYSNQPQHF.

This clone was seen just once. This rearrangement joins TRBV6-5 to TRBJ1-2, with D uncertain. Trimming cost V 5 bases and J 0 bases, with 10 bases left between them. Germline loops: CDR1 MNHEY, CDR2 SVGAGI. The CDR3 loop spans 14 amino acids. The CDR3 DNA reads TGTGCCAGCAGTACCCTTGCGGCTAACTATGGCTACACCTTC. It is translated as CASSTLAANYGYTF.

The chain has TRBV7-9 and TRBJ2-3, with D unresolved. The CDR3 runs to 14 residues. V lost 3 bases and J 2 bases, leaving 9 bases between the germline ends. Germline CDR1 reads SEHNR; CDR2 reads FQNEAQ (reference sequence). The CDR3 DNA is TGTGCCAGCAGCTTCACTGATCCCACAGATACGCAGTATTTT. This gives the protein CASSFTDPTDTQYF.

The V and J genes are TRBV14 and TRBJ2-7; 13 nucleotides match TRBD2. Trimming took 4 bases from V and 7 from J; bases not matched to a gene: 10. Germline V gene data show CDR1 as SGHDN and CDR2 as FVKESK. This CDR3 contains 16 residues. CDR3 nucleotides: TGTGCCAGCAGCCTCACGACTAGCGGGAGGCTCCTGGAGCAGTACTTC. This gives the protein CASSLTTSGRLLEQYF.

The rearrangement joins TRBV5-5 to TRBJ2-1; TRBD2 aligns across 9 bases. Trimming at V came to 4 bases and at J to 7 bases, leaving 12 bases not matched to a gene. CDR1 and CDR2 from the germline V gene are SGHKS and YYEKEE (reference sequence). The CDR3 contains 16 residues. CDR3 bases: TGTGCCAGCAGCCGAGCAACAGCTAGCGGGATGAATGAGCAGTTCTTC. This translates into CASSRATASGMNEQFF.

The chain has TRBV28 and TRBJ1-5; a weak D match, TRBD1 (5 bases). The CDR3 totals 15 residues. The germline V and J ends were trimmed by 7 bases and 3 bases, with 16 bases remaining between them. Looked up from germline, CDR1 is MDHEN and CDR2 is SYDVKM. CDR3 loop: CASKWGGIPNQPQHF. CDR3 nucleotide sequence: TGTGCCAGCAAATGGGGCGGTATCCCCAATCAGCCCCAGCATTTT.

The V gene is TRBV6-5, the J gene TRBJ1-5; D might be TRBD1 (6 bases). The CDR3 is made up of 13 amino acids. V was shortened by 8 bases and J by 5 bases, with 13 bases between the two germline ends. Germline CDR1 reads MNHEY; CDR2 reads SVGAGI. Here the CDR3 DNA reads TGTGCCAGCCAGACAGGTCGAGATCAGCCCCAGCATTTT. Residues: CASQTGRDQPQHF.

The chain links TRBV6-2 or TRBV6-3 to TRBJ2-3; 7 nucleotides align to TRBD2. Germline CDR1 reads MNHEY; CDR2 reads SVGEGT. The CDR3 consists of 15 residues. Germline trimming cut 4 bases from V and 4 bases from J; bases unmatched to any gene: 8. The CDR3 region has the DNA TGTGCCAGCAGTTGGCGGGGGACGGGGGCAGATACGCAGTATTTT. Protein product: CASSWRGTGADTQYF.